The clone carrying this T cell receptor beta chain has at least ten counts. Its antigen is unknown. This entry comes from a study of T cell repertoires in cytomegalovirus infection. On the study more broadly: It can be stated that public TCR beta signatures indicated CMV infection as well as a matching HLA type. Study-wide results and limits: Dominating the ex vivo response were TCR beta clonotypes that were CMV-specific and HLA-C-restricted. Cumulative public TCR beta family frequency identified carriers of CMV plus the relevant HLA.

TCRdb used MiXCR to reprocess the reads, holding one entry per CDR3 protein. The sample carries approximately 76,000 distinct CDR3 sequences, roughly 3.7% recorded once. V shed 2 bases, J shed 3 bases, and the junction held 8 bases outside the gene matches. This CDR3 contains 17 residues. CDR1 is KGHDR and CDR2 is SFDVKD in the germline V gene. This TCR came from a human donor in good health (CMV status not recorded). Some clones in this sample may be carry-over from other donors' samples. Sequenced material: PBMCs. The rearrangement joins TRBV24-1 to TRBJ1-2, with 10 bases aligning to TRBD1. The CDR3, as DNA: TGTGCCACCAGTGATTCACAAGACAGGGGGCATTACTATGGCTACACCTTC. This encodes CATSDSQDRGHYYGYTF.